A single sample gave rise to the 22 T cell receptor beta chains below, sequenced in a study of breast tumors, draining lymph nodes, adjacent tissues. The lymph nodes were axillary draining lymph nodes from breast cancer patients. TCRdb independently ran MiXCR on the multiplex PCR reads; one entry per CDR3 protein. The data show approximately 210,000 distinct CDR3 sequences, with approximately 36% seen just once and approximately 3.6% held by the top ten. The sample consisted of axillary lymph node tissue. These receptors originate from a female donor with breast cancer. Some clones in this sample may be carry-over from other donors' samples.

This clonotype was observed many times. CDR3 sequence: CASAPAGNYNEQFF. CDR3 bases: TGTGCCAGTGCCCCGGCAGGGAACTACAATGAGCAGTTCTTC. The rearrangement links TRBV19 to TRBJ2-1, with D perhaps TRBD1 (5 bases). The CDR3 is 14 residues long. Germline loops: CDR1 LNHDA, CDR2 SQIVND (reference sequence). V lost 8 bases to trimming and J lost 3 bases, with 14 bases between them.

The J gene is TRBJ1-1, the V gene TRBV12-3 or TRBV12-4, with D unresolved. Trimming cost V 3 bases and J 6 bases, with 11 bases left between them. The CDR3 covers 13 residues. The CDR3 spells CASSFRPKSEAFF. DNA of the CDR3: TGTGCCAGCAGTTTTAGACCTAAGTCTGAAGCTTTCTTT.

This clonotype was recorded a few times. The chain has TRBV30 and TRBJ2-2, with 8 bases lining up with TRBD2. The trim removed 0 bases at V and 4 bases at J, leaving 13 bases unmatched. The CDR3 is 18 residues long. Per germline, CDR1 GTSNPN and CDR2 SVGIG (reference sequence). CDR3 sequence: CAWSVLSGSRFSTGELFF. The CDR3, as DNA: TGTGCCTGGAGTGTGCTAAGCGGGAGTCGGTTCAGCACCGGGGAGCTGTTTTTT.

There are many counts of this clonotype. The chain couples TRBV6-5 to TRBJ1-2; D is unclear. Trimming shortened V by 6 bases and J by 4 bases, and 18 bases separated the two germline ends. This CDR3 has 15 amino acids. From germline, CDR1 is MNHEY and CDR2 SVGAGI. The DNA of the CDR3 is TGTGCCAGCAGCTCCGTTTGGTCAGCGGGCTATGGCTACACCTTC. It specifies CASSSVWSAGYGYTF.

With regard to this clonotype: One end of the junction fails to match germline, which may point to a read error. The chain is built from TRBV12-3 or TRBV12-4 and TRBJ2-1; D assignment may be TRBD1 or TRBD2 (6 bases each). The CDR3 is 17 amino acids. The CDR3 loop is CATSDLGAGSFYNEQFF. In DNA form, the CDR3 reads TGTGCCACCAGTGATTTGGGGGCGGGGAGCTTCTACAATGAGCAGTTCTTC.

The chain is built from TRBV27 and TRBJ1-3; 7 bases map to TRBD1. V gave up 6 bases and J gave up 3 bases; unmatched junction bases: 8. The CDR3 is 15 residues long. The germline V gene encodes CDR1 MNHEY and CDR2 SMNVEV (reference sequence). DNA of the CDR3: TGTGCCAGCAGCCACCGACAGGGAGGTGGAAACACCATATATTTT. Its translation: CASSHRQGGGNTIYF.

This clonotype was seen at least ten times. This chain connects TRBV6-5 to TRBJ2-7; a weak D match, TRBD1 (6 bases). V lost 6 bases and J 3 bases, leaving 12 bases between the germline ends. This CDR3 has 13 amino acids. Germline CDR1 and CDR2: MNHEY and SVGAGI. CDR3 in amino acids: CASSYAQGYEQYF. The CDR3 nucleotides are TGTGCCAGCAGCTACGCACAGGGCTACGAGCAGTACTTC.

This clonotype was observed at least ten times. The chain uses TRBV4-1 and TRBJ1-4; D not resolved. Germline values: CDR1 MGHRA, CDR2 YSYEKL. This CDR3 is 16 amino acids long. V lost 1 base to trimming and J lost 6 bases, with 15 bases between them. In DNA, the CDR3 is TGCGCCAGCAGCCAAGCTCTACCAGGCGGGCATGAAAAACTGTTTTTT. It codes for CASSQALPGGHEKLFF.

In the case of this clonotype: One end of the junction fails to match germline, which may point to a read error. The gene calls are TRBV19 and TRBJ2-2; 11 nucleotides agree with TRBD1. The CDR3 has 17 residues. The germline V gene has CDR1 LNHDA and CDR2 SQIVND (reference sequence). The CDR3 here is CASSSPGTGGRTGEPSF. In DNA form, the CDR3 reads TGTGCCAGTAGTAGCCCCGGGACAGGGGGTCGGACCGGGGAGCCGTCTTTT.

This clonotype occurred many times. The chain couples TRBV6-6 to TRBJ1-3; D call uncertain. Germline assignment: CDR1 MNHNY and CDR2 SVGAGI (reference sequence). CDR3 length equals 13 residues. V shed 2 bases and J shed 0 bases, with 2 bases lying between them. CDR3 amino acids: CASSYNSGNTIYF. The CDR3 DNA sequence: TGTGCCAGCAGTTACAACTCTGGAAACACCATATATTTT.

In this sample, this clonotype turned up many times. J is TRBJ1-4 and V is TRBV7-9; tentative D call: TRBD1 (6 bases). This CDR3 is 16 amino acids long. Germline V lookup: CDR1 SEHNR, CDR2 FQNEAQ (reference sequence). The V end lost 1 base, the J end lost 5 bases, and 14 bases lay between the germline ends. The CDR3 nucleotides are TGTGCCAGCAGCTTAGGGGTACAGGGTGCCAATGAAAAACTGTTTTTT. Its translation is CASSLGVQGANEKLFF.

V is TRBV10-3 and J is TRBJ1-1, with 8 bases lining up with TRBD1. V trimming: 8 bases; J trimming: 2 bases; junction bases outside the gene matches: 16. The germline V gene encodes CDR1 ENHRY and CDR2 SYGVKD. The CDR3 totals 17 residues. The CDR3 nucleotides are TGTGCCATCCGGGACAGGCCTCTCCTGGGGCCTAACACTGAAGCTTTCTTT. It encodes CAIRDRPLLGPNTEAFF.

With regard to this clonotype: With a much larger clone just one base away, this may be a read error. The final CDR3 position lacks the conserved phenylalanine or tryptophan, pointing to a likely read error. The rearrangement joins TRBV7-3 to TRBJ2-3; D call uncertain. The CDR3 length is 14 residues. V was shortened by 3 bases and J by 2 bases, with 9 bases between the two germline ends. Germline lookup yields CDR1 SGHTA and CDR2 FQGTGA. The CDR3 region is CASSFGKTTDTQYL. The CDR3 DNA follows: TGTGCCAGCAGCTTTGGAAAGACCACAGATACGCAGTATCTT.

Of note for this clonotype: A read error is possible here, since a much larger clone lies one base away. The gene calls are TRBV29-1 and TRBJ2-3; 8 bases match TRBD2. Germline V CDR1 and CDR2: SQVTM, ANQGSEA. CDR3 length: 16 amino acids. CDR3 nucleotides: TGCAGCGTTGTAAACCCCTCGGGGGGGGGCACAAATACGCAGTATTTT. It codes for CSVVNPSGGGTNTQYF.

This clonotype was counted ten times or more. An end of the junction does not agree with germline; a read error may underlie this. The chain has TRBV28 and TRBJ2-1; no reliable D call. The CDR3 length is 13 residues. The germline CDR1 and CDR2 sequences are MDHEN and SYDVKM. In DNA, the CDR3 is TGTGCCAGCAGTTTGGGTAGCTACTATGAGCAGTTCTTC. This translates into CASSLGSYYEQFF.

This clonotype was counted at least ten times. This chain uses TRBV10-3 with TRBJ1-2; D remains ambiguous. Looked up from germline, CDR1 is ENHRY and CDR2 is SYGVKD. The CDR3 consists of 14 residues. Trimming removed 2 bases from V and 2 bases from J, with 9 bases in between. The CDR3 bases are TGTGCCATCAGTGAGACTGGCAGCAACTATGGCTACACCTTC. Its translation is CAISETGSNYGYTF.

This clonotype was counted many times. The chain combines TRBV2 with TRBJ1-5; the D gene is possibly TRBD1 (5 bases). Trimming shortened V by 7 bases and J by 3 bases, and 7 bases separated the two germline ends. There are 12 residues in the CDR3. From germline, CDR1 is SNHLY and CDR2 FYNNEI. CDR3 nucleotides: TGTGCCAGCACGGGGCCCAATCAGCCCCAGCATTTT. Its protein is CASTGPNQPQHF. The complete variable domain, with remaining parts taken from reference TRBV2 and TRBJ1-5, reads EPEVTQTPSHQVTQMGQEVILRCVPISNHLYFYWYRQILGQKVEFLVSFYNNEISEKSEIFDDQFSVERPDGSNFTLKIRSTKLEDSAMYFCASTGPNQPQHFGDGTRLSIL.

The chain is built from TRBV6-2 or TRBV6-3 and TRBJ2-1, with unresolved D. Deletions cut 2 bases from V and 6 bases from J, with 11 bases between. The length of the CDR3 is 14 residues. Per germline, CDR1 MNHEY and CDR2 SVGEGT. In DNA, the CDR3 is TGTGCCAGCAGTTACGCAAGACCACGCAATGAGCAGTTCTTC. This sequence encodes CASSYARPRNEQFF.

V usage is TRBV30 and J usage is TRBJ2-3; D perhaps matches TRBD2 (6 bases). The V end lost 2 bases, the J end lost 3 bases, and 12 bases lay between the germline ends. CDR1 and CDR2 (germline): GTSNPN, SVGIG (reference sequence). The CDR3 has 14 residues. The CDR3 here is CAWSLGGGTDTQYF. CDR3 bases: TGTGCCTGGAGTTTGGGTGGGGGGACAGATACGCAGTATTTT.

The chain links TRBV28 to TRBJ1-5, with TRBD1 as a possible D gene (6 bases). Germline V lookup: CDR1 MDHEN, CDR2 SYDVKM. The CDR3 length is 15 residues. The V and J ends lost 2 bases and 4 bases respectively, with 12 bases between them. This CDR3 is CASSLPGAGNQPQHF. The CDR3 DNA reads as TGTGCCAGCAGTTTACCGGGGGCGGGGAATCAGCCCCAGCATTTT.

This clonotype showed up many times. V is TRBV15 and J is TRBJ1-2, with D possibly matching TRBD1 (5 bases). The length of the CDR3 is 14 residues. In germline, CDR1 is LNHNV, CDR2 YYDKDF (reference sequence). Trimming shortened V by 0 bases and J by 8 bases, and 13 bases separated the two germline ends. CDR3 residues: CATSREGQGRGYTF. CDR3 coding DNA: TGTGCCACCAGCAGAGAAGGGCAGGGTCGAGGCTACACCTTC.

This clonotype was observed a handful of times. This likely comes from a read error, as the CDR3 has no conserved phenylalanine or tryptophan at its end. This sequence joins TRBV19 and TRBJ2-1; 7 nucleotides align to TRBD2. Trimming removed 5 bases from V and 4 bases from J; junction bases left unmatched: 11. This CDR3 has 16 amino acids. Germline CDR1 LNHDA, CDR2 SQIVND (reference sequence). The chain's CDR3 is CASSFRRDYTYNEQFS. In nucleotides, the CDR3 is TGTGCCAGTAGTTTCCGCCGGGACTACACATACAATGAGCAGTTCTCC.